Below, 21 T cell receptor beta chains from the same sample are listed, as sequenced in a study of cytomegalovirus exposure and HLA in healthy donors. It was with 60 Vbeta and 13 Jbeta primers that the PCR ran. Libraries were prepared by immunoSEQ multiplex PCR; TCRdb keeps only in-frame clonotypes and omits some of them. The sample includes a few hundred thousand clones, approximately 84% of them seen just once. Sequencing was carried out using PBMCs. The receptors stem from a woman in her thirties or forties in good health and CMV-seronegative.

This sequence joins TRBV14 and TRBJ2-1; D possibly corresponds to TRBD1 (6 bases). The germline V gene has CDR1 SGHDN and CDR2 FVKESK. The CDR3 extends over 16 amino acids. V was pared by 1 base and J by 4 bases, with 14 bases between. The CDR3 here is CASSQVAGARYNEQFF. The CDR3 bases are TGTGCCAGCAGCCAAGTCGCAGGGGCTAGGTACAATGAGCAGTTCTTC. Looking up the rest from reference TRBV14 and TRBJ2-1 gives the full variable domain: EAGVTQFPSHSVIEKGQTVTLRCDPISGHDNLYWYRRVMGKEIKFLLHFVKESKQDESGMPNNRFLAERTGGTYSTLKVQPAELEDSGVYFCASSQVAGARYNEQFFGPGTRLTVL.

The chain combines TRBV12-2 with TRBJ1-6; the DNA was not used to check the table's D call, TRBD1. TRBV12-2 is a known pseudogene. This CDR3 comprises 20 residues. The CDR3 loop reads CASRFFSPGQSSSYNSPLHF. The CDR3 DNA reads as TGTGCAAGTCGCTTTTTTTCTCCGGGACAGTCGAGCTCCTATAATTCACCCCTCCACTTT.

The rearrangement joins TRBV28 to TRBJ1-2; no clear D gene. The CDR3 length is 12 residues. The ends were cut back, 3 bases at V and 5 bases at J, with 7 bases in the middle. Germline CDR1 reads MDHEN; CDR2 reads SYDVKM. The CDR3 sequence: CASSFLSYGYTF. CDR3 in DNA: TGTGCCAGCAGTTTTCTATCGTATGGCTACACCTTC.

V usage is TRBV11-3 and J usage is TRBJ2-2; 8 positions match TRBD1. The ends lost 4 bases at V and 1 base at J; junction bases unmatched: 5. CDR3 length: 16 residues. Germline V gene sequence: CDR1 SGHNT, CDR2 YENEEA. This chain's CDR3 is CASSSSTGENTGELFF. The DNA for the CDR3 is TGTGCCAGCAGCTCCTCGACAGGGGAGAACACCGGGGAGCTGTTTTTT.

This chain joins TRBV19 and TRBJ1-1, with 8 bases fitting TRBD1. This CDR3 comprises 16 residues. V lost 5 bases, J lost 6 bases, and 14 bases stayed unmatched. Germline V gene lookup returns CDR1 LNHDA and CDR2 SQIVND (reference sequence). The chain's CDR3 is CASSAETDRVAPEAFF. The CDR3 DNA follows: TGTGCCAGTAGTGCGGAAACGGACAGGGTGGCCCCTGAAGCTTTCTTT.

This sequence joins TRBV19 and TRBJ2-1; 10 bases agree with TRBD2. The germline V gene encodes CDR1 LNHDA and CDR2 SQIVND (reference sequence). Unmatched junction bases numbered 3, after V lost 0 bases and J lost 4 bases. This CDR3 has 16 amino acids. The CDR3 nucleotides read TGTGCCAGTAGTATAGATGGACTAGCGGATTACAATGAGCAGTTCTTC. Its translation is CASSIDGLADYNEQFF.

The V gene is TRBV30, the J gene TRBJ1-1, with D possibly matching TRBD1 (6 bases). The CDR3 runs 12 residues. Between the trimmed V and J ends, which lost 8 bases and 2 bases, there was a span of 12 bases. Germline CDR1 reads GTSNPN; CDR2 reads SVGIG (reference sequence). CDR3 in DNA: TGTGCCGGAGGACAGCCTAACACTGAAGCTTTCTTT. This sequence encodes CAGGQPNTEAFF.

The chain links TRBV2 to TRBJ2-5, with 8 bases matching TRBD2. The CDR3 length is 11 residues. Germline CDR1 is SNHLY and CDR2 is FYNNEI. The ends lost 11 bases at V and 5 bases at J; junction bases unmatched: 4. The CDR3 bases are TGTGCCGGGACTAGTTTGGAGACCCAGTACTTC. Amino acids: CAGTSLETQYF.

The rearrangement joins TRBV7-2 to TRBJ2-7; 9 nucleotides align to TRBD2. Unmatched junction bases numbered 6, after V lost 0 bases and J lost 0 bases. In germline, CDR1 is SGHTA, CDR2 FQGNSA. This CDR3 is 17 amino acids long. Here the CDR3 DNA reads TGTGCCAGCAGCTTAGCGGCTAGCGGGGTCCGCTCCTACGAGCAGTACTTC. Protein product: CASSLAASGVRSYEQYF.

This clone was seen a handful of times. The rearrangement joins TRBV5-4 to TRBJ1-1; 7 nucleotides align to TRBD1. CDR3 size: 15 residues. The ends lost 4 bases at V and 0 bases at J; junction bases unmatched: 6. Germline lookup yields CDR1 SGHNT and CDR2 YYREEE (reference sequence). The CDR3 bases are TGTGCCAGCAGCACCCGACAGGGCCTGAACACTGAAGCTTTCTTT. It is translated as CASSTRQGLNTEAFF. Combining the CDR3 with reference TRBV5-4 and TRBJ1-1 gives the whole variable domain ETGVTQSPTHLIKTRGQQVTLRCSSQSGHNTVSWYQQALGQGPQFIFQYYREEENGRGNFPPRFSGLQFPNYSSELNVNALELDDSALYLCASSTRQGLNTEAFFGQGTRLTVV.

The V call is TRBV28, the J call TRBJ2-5; TRBD1 is a possible D gene (7 bases). Trimming removed 2 bases from V and 2 bases from J, with 12 bases in between. CDR1 is MDHEN and CDR2 is SYDVKM in the germline V gene. The CDR3 extends over 15 amino acids. The CDR3 DNA sequence: TGTGCCAGCAGTTTAGGAGGGACAGCTCAAGAGACCCAGTACTTC. It is translated as CASSLGGTAQETQYF.

The chain carries TRBV10-2 and TRBJ2-3, with D possibly being TRBD1 (6 bases). The germline CDR1 and CDR2 sequences are WSHSY and SAAADI. The CDR3 runs to 14 residues. V gave up 4 bases and J gave up 2 bases, with 10 bases separating them. CDR3 sequence: CASSAQGHTDTQYF. As DNA, the CDR3 is TGCGCCAGCAGTGCACAGGGACACACAGATACGCAGTATTTT.

This clone has just one count. The chain uses TRBV27 and TRBJ1-5, with a tentative D call TRBD1 (5 bases). The ends were cut back, 4 bases at V and 5 bases at J, with 9 bases in the middle. CDR1 and CDR2 from the germline V gene are MNHEY and SMNVEV (reference sequence). There are 13 residues in the CDR3. CDR3 sequence: CASSSRGYQPQHF. CDR3 DNA sequence: TGTGCCAGCAGTTCTCGGGGGTATCAGCCCCAGCATTTT.

V gene TRBV7-6 combines with J gene TRBJ2-3, with TRBD2 matching 14 bases. This CDR3 spans 17 amino acids. Germline CDR1 reads SGHVS; CDR2 reads FNYEAQ. V lost 1 base and J lost 2; bases outside the gene matches: 2. Here the CDR3 reads CASSLGTSGGITDTQYF. CDR3 nucleotide sequence: TGTGCCAGCAGCTTAGGGACTAGCGGGGGGATCACAGATACGCAGTATTTT.

The chain's CDR3 is CASSEGTGGAGAFF. The CDR3 nucleotides are TGTGCCAGCAGTGAAGGGACAGGGGGCGCCGGGGCTTTCTTT. The rearrangement links TRBV6-1 to TRBJ1-1, with 11 positions matching TRBD1. The CDR3 spans 14 residues. The V and J ends lost 1 base and 11 bases, in that order; junction bases with no gene match: 6. Germline assignment: CDR1 MNHNS and CDR2 SASEGT.

This clone was counted a single time. The rearrangement links TRBV7-9 to TRBJ2-1; 9 bases match TRBD2. Losses at the gene ends were 5 bases for V and 9 bases for J; bases not matched to a gene: 14. The CDR3 has 16 residues. The germline CDR1 and CDR2 sequences are SEHNR and FQNEAQ (reference sequence). The CDR3 bases are TGTGCCAGCAGCCCCCTCGTCGGGCGGGGGGGCCCTGAGCAGTTCTTC. Its protein product is CASSPLVGRGGPEQFF.

This clone came up many times. J is TRBJ1-4 and V is TRBV4-2; 12 nucleotides align to TRBD1. This CDR3 has 18 residues. CDR1 and CDR2 from the germline V gene are LGHNA and YNFKEQ. With V trimmed by 2 bases and J by 4 bases, 8 bases remained unmatched. CDR3 loop: CASSQTGTGGDSNEKLFF. Here the CDR3 DNA reads TGTGCCAGCAGCCAAACCGGGACAGGGGGCGACAGTAATGAAAAACTGTTTTTT.

A single count supports this clone. The junction and the germline gene differ at one end; a read error may be behind it. The chain employs TRBV25-1 and TRBJ2-7; D call uncertain. Germline CDR1 MGHDK, CDR2 SYGVNS. The CDR3 has 12 amino acids. CDR3 in amino acids: CASSPSGYGQYF. CDR3 nucleotide sequence: TGTGCCAGCAGTCCTAGTGGGTACGGGCAGTACTTC.

The chain is built from TRBV2 and TRBJ1-2, with 8 bases that match TRBD1. Germline V gene lookup returns CDR1 SNHLY and CDR2 FYNNEI. The CDR3 consists of 13 residues. The ends lost 3 bases at V and 4 bases at J; junction bases unmatched: 1. The CDR3 reads CASSETGAYGYTF. CDR3 coding DNA: TGTGCCAGCAGTGAGACAGGGGCCTATGGCTACACCTTC.

The chain carries TRBV6-1 and TRBJ1-5; 10 bases line up with TRBD1. The V gene end was trimmed by 2 bases and the J gene end by 0 bases; junction bases not matched to a gene: 10. Germline CDR1 reads MNHNS; CDR2 reads SASEGT. The CDR3 has 19 residues. The CDR3 loop is CASSEIGTGEPYSNQPQHF. Written as DNA, the CDR3 is TGTGCCAGCAGTGAAATAGGGACAGGGGAACCCTATAGCAATCAGCCCCAGCATTTT.

The chain employs TRBV11-2 and TRBJ1-1; a weak D match, TRBD1 (6 bases). Germline CDR1 reads SGHAT; CDR2 reads FQNNGV. V was shortened by 4 bases and J by 0 bases, with 12 bases between the two germline ends. The CDR3 contains 15 residues. CDR3 bases: TGTGCCAGCAGCTCAGGACGGGACATGAACACTGAAGCTTTCTTT. Amino acid sequence: CASSSGRDMNTEAFF. Full variable domain (remainder filled in from reference TRBV11-2 and TRBJ1-1): EAGVAQSPRYKIIEKRQSVAFWCNPISGHATLYWYQQILGQGPKLLIQFQNNGVVDDSQLPKDRFSAERLKGVDSTLKIQPAKLEDSAVYLCASSSGRDMNTEAFFGQGTRLTVV.